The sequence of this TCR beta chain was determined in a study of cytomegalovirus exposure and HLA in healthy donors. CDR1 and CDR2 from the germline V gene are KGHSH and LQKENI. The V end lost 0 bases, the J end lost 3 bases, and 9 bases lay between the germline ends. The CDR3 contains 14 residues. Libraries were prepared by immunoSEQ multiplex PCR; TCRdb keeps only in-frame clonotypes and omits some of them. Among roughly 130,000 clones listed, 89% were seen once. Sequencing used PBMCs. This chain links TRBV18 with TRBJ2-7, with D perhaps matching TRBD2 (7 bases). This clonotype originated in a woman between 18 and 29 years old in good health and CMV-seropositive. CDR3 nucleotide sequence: TGTGCCAGCTCACCACCAGGGGGGGACTACGAGCAGTACTTC. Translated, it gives CASSPPGGDYEQYF.